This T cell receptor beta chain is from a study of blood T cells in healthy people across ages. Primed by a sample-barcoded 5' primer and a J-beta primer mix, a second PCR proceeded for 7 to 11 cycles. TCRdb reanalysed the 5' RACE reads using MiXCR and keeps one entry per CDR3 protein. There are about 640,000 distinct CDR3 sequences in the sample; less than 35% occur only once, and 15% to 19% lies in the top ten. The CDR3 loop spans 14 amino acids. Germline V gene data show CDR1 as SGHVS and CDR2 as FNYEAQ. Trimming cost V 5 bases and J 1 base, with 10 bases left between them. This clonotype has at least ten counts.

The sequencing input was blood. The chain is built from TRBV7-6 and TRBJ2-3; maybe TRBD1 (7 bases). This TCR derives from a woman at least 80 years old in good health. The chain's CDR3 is CASSQGGRTDTQYF. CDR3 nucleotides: TGTGCCAGCAGCCAGGGGGGCCGCACAGATACGCAGTATTTT.